The subject of this entry is one T cell receptor beta chain. The entry originates in a study of T cell clones after liver transplantation. The wider study: Without induction therapy, subjects received standard immunosuppression until 12-24 months post-transplant. Timepoints were pre-transplant, pre-withdrawal, and after withdrawal was completed or failed.

Thawed unstimulated PBMCs were FACS-sorted by CD3, CD4 and CD8 into two populations. Measured with immunoSEQ multiplex PCR; TCRdb has only the in-frame clones, and not every one. The sample has about 51,000 clones; less than 90% are singletons. The germline V gene encodes CDR1 SGHAT and CDR2 FQNNGV. Trimming removed 6 bases from V and 3 bases from J, with 9 bases in between. The CDR3 sequence is 12 residues long. The sequenced sample was CD8+ T cells from blood, obtained 12 months after liver transplant. V gene TRBV11-2 combines with J gene TRBJ2-7; D is unresolved. The sequence derives from a human patient who received a liver transplant. Some T cells may originate from the graft donor. For the CDR3, the DNA is TGTGCCAGCAGGCACGACGGCTACGAGCAGTACTTC. It codes for CASRHDGYEQYF.